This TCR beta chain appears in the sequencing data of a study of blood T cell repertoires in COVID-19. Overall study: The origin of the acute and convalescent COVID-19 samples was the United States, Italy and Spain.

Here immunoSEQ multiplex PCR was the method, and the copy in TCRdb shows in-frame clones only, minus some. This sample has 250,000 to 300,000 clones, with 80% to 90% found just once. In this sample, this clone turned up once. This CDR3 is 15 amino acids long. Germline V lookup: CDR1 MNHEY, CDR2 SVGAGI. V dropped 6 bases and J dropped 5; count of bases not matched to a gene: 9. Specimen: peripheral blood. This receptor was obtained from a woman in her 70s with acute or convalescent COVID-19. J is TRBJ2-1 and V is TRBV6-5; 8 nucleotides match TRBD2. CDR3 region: CASRAPGGPHNEQFF. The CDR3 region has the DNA TGTGCCAGCAGGGCCCCGGGGGGGCCTCACAATGAGCAGTTCTTC.